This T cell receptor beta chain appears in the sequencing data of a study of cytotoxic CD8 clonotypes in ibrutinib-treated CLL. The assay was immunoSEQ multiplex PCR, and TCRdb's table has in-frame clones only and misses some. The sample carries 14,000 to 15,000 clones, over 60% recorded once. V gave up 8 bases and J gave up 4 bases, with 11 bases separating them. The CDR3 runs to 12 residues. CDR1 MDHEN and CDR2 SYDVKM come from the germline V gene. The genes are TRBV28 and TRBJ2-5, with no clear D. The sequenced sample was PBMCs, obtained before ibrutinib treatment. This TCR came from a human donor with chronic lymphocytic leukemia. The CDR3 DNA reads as TGTGCCAGCCTCACGCCCGGAGAGACCCAGTACTTC. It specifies CASLTPGETQYF.